Following are 17 T cell receptor beta chains from one sample sequenced in a study of shared clonotypes between healthy human individuals. The method was immunoSEQ multiplex PCR; TCRdb's version includes in-frame clones alone and lacks a portion of them. Among a few million clones, 80% to 95% were seen once, and the ten largest hold roughly 0.36%. Sequenced input: naive CD4+ T cells from PBMCs. Subset meaning: CD45RA+ positively selected. These receptors were taken from a man younger than 35 in good health. Some clones in this sample may be carry-over from other donors' samples.

The rearrangement joins TRBV20-1 to TRBJ2-7; TRBD2 might be the D (7 bases). The germline gives CDR1 DFQATT, CDR2 SNEGSKA (reference sequence). There are 11 residues in the CDR3. Trimming took 3 bases from V and 10 from J, leaving 13 bases between them. The CDR3 protein is CSARSGEGQYF. Written as DNA, the CDR3 is TGCAGTGCTAGGTCAGGGGAGGGTCAGTACTTC.

The gene calls are TRBV7-7 and TRBJ2-5; 8 bases are shared with TRBD2. Germline loops: CDR1 SSHAT, CDR2 FNYEAQ (reference sequence). V lost 5 bases to trimming and J lost 4 bases; unmatched junction nucleotides: 9. This CDR3 has 15 amino acids. CDR3 coding DNA: TGTGCCAGCAGCCCAAGGACTAGCTTTGTAGAGACCCAGTACTTC. Translated, it gives CASSPRTSFVETQYF.

This clone was seen just once. The V gene is TRBV21-1, the J gene TRBJ2-5. TRBV21-1 is deemed a pseudogene. The CDR3 consists of 14 residues. The CDR3 nucleotides read TGTGCCAGCAGCAAAGTTGGGATATGGGAGACCCAGTACTTC. The encoded protein is CASSKVGIWETQYF.

The CDR3 DNA is TGTGCCAGCAGCACAGGGACTAGCGTGTACAATGAGCAGTTCTTC. This gives the protein CASSTGTSVYNEQFF. V and J are TRBV9 and TRBJ2-1, with 10 bases matching TRBD2. The CDR3 is 15 amino acids. Germline V lookup: CDR1 SGDLS, CDR2 YYNGEE. J was trimmed by 4 bases and V by 4 bases; bases with no gene match: 5.

In DNA, the CDR3 is TGTGCCAGCAGCTTACTATCAGAGACTGAAGCTTTCTTT. This codes for CASSLLSETEAFF. The V call is TRBV7-2, the J call TRBJ1-1; D not resolved. The CDR3 runs 13 residues. The ends were cut back, 2 bases at V and 5 bases at J, with 9 bases in the middle. The germline gives CDR1 SGHTA, CDR2 FQGNSA.

This clone was detected a few times. As DNA, the CDR3 is TGTGCCACACAAGCCCATTGGAGCGGCTACGAGCAGTACTTC. Protein product: CATQAHWSGYEQYF. This chain uses TRBV2 with TRBJ2-7; tentatively, D is TRBD2 (5 bases). From germline, CDR1 is SNHLY and CDR2 FYNNEI. V was cut by 10 bases and J by 3 bases, with 19 bases left in between. The CDR3 has 14 amino acids.

The table lists this clone with a few counts. This rearrangement joins TRBV25-1 to TRBJ1-4; D unclear. The germline V gene encodes CDR1 MGHDK and CDR2 SYGVNS. Trimming pared 5 bases from V and 8 bases from J, leaving 9 bases between. This CDR3 region has 12 residues. The CDR3 is CASSFGGEKLFF. As DNA, the CDR3 is TGTGCCAGCAGTTTTGGAGGGGAAAAACTGTTTTTT.

On this clone itself: The same CDR3 arises from other DNA sequences in this sample as well. The V gene is TRBV15, the J gene TRBJ1-4; tentative D call: TRBD1 (6 bases). The CDR3 is made up of 15 amino acids. CDR1 LNHNV and CDR2 YYDKDF come from the germline V gene (reference sequence). The germline V and J ends were trimmed by 8 bases and 1 base, with 14 bases remaining between them. CDR3 coding DNA: TGTGCCACCTCCCGAGGGGGAGGAACTAATGAAAAACTGTTTTTT. It translates to CATSRGGGTNEKLFF. The full variable domain, rest sourced from reference TRBV15 and TRBJ1-4, is DAMVIQNPRYQVTQFGKPVTLSCSQTLNHNVMYWYQQKSSQAPKLLFHYYDKDFNNEADTPDNFQSRRPNTSFCFLDIRSPGLGDTAMYLCATSRGGGTNEKLFFGSGTQLSVL.

This clone was observed once. This chain joins TRBV7-8 and TRBJ2-7; D possibly corresponds to TRBD2 (6 bases). The CDR3 sequence is 13 residues long. V shed 7 bases and J shed 5 bases, with 15 bases lying between them. Germline V gives CDR1 SGHVS, CDR2 FQNEAQ. The CDR3 spells CASNRGSGDEQYF. Written as DNA, the CDR3 is TGTGCCAGCAACCGGGGGAGTGGTGACGAGCAGTACTTC.

This rearrangement joins TRBV18 to TRBJ2-7; 10 nucleotides align to TRBD1. V shed 6 bases and J 9 bases; nucleotides not matched to a gene: 14. This CDR3 is 15 amino acids long. Looked up from germline, CDR1 is KGHSH and CDR2 is LQKENI. CDR3 DNA sequence: TGTGCCAGCTCGCCCGGGACAGGGGTTGGGGACGGGCAGTACTTC. It specifies CASSPGTGVGDGQYF.

V is TRBV19 and J is TRBJ1-4; D gene uncertain. CDR1 LNHDA and CDR2 SQIVND come from the germline V gene (reference sequence). The V and J ends lost 5 bases and 1 base respectively, with 20 bases between them. This CDR3 is built from 18 residues. CDR3 bases: TGTGCCAGTAGTTCCCAGACGGACCTAAGCTTAACTAATGAAAAACTGTTTTTT. Translated, it gives CASSSQTDLSLTNEKLFF.

The V call is TRBV5-1, the J call TRBJ2-1; TRBD2 agrees at 12 bases. Trimming at V came to 4 bases and at J to 9 bases, leaving 11 bases not matched to a gene. The germline V gene has CDR1 SGHRS and CDR2 YFSETQ. The CDR3 is made up of 16 amino acids. The CDR3: CASSPLAGGPKGEQFF. As DNA, the CDR3 is TGCGCCAGCAGCCCGCTAGCGGGAGGGCCTAAGGGTGAGCAGTTCTTC.

The V gene is TRBV6-6, the J gene TRBJ2-4; 9 bases agree with TRBD1. This CDR3 is 16 amino acids long. Germline CDR1 and CDR2: MNHNY and SVGAGI (reference sequence). Germline trimming cut 2 bases from V and 9 bases from J; bases unmatched to any gene: 11. The CDR3 region is CASSYPGQGVLGIQYF. The CDR3 coding sequence is TGTGCCAGCAGTTACCCGGGACAGGGTGTATTGGGCATTCAGTACTTC.

This clone was seen once. The chain joins TRBV5-1 to TRBJ1-2; D might be TRBD1 (5 bases). The CDR3 length is 15 residues. V was shortened by 0 bases and J by 4 bases, with 13 bases between the two germline ends. Germline loops: CDR1 SGHRS, CDR2 YFSETQ. The CDR3 sequence: CASSLGGGLGYGYTF. In DNA, the CDR3 is TGCGCCAGCAGCTTGGGGGGCGGCCTTGGCTATGGCTACACCTTC.

The gene calls are TRBV18 and TRBJ2-3, with a possible D match to TRBD2 (5 bases). V lost 6 bases and J lost 2, with 18 bases in between. Germline loops: CDR1 KGHSH, CDR2 LQKENI. This CDR3 comprises 16 residues. The DNA for the CDR3 is TGTGCCAGCTCTCCCACCCAAGCAGCGGCCACAGATACGCAGTATTTT. This sequence encodes CASSPTQAAATDTQYF.

The chain is built from TRBV5-1 and TRBJ2-1; TRBD2 aligns across 14 bases. This CDR3 region has 17 residues. Germline lookup yields CDR1 SGHRS and CDR2 YFSETQ. V gave up 3 bases and J gave up 9 bases; unmatched junction bases: 11. The CDR3 nucleotides read TGCGCCAGCAGCTGGGGAGGGACTAGCGGGAGAATCCCTGAGCAGTTCTTC. Amino acids: CASSWGGTSGRIPEQFF.

This rearrangement joins TRBV5-4 to TRBJ2-2; D unclear. The CDR3 totals 15 residues. Germline V gene data show CDR1 as SGHNT and CDR2 as YYREEE (reference sequence). V was trimmed by 1 base and J by 1 base, leaving 8 bases between them. The CDR3 region is CASSLSQLNTGELFF. The CDR3, as DNA: TGTGCCAGCAGCTTGTCACAGTTGAACACCGGGGAGCTGTTTTTT.